The present entry profiles one T cell receptor beta chain with its context. This entry belongs to a study of cytomegalovirus exposure and HLA in healthy donors. Amplification used 60 Vbeta primers and 13 Jbeta primers. Clones were sequenced by immunoSEQ multiplex PCR, and TCRdb holds only the in-frame ones, with some missing. The table includes about 250,000 clones, 78% detected once. The source is a boy between 10 and 17 years old in good health and CMV-seronegative. Sequenced: PBMCs.

CDR3 sequence: CASSGPLGTDEQYF. In DNA, the CDR3 is TGTGCCAGCAGTGGACCGCTAGGGACAGACGAGCAGTACTTC. The J gene is TRBJ2-7, the V gene TRBV6-1; 7 bases map to TRBD1. The CDR3 spans 14 residues. The V segment lost 4 bases and the J segment 5 bases; nucleotides outside the gene matches: 8. Germline V gene lookup returns CDR1 MNHNS and CDR2 SASEGT.